This T cell receptor (beta chain) is from a study of blood T cell repertoires in COVID-19. Study-wide context: From T cells, B-cell-depleted T cells, or PBMCs came the material, which was cDNA or gDNA.

Trimming shortened V by 4 bases and J by 6 bases, and 10 bases separated the two germline ends. The CDR3 runs to 12 residues. CDR1 and CDR2 (germline): SGDLS, YYNGEE. Assignments of participants to cohorts depended upon their own reported clinical history. Symptom resolution, clearance, or two negative PCRs marked donors in Cohort 3 as recovered. In the authors' methods: Estimation of nucleated cell counts relied on the amplification of reference gene primers. Assay: immunoSEQ multiplex PCR; the TCRdb copy retains only in-frame clones and omits some. That table furnishes V, J and clone size, whereas the DNA furnished D and trimming. The sample holds 250,000 or so clones; roughly 80% are singletons and the top ten take 3.4%.

Input material: PBMCs or T cells enriched from blood (not recorded which). The sequence derives from a man in his fifties or sixties who had recovered from COVID-19. The rearrangement uses TRBV9 and TRBJ1-1, with D unclear. The CDR3 spells CASSLTGSEAFF. The CDR3 DNA is TGTGCCAGCAGCCTCACGGGTTCTGAAGCTTTCTTT.